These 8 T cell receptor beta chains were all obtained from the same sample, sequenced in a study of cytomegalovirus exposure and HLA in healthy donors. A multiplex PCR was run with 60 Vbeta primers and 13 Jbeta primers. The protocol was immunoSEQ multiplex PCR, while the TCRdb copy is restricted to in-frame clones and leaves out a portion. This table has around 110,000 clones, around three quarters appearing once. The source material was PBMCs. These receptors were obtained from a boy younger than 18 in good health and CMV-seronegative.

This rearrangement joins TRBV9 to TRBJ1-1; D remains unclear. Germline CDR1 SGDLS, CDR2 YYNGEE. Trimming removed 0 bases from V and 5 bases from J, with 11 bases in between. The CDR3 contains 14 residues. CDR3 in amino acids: CASSVGGAVTEAFF. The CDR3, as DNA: TGTGCCAGCAGCGTAGGTGGTGCGGTTACTGAAGCTTTCTTT.

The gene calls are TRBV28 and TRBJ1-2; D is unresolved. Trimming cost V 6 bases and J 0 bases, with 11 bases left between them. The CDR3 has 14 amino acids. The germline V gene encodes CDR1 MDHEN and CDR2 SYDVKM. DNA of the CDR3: TGTGCCAGCAGGCGAGGTTTAGCTAACTATGGCTACACCTTC. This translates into CASRRGLANYGYTF.

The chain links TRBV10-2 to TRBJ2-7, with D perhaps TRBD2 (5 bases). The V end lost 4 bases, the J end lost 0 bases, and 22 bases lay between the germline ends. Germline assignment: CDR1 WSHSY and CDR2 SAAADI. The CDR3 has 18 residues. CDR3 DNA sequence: TGCGCCAGCAGTGGGCGGACTCGGGCCCCCGGCGTCTCCTACGAGCAGTACTTC. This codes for CASSGRTRAPGVSYEQYF.

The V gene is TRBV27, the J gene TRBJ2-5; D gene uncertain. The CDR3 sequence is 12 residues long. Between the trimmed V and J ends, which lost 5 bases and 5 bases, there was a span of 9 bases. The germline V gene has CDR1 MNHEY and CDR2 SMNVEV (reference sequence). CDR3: CASSQSPETQYF. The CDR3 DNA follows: TGTGCCAGCAGTCAGTCCCCGGAGACCCAGTACTTC.

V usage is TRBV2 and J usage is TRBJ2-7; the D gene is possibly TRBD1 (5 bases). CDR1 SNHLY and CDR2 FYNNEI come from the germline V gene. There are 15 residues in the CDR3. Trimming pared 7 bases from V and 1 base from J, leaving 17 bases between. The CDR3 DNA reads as TGTGCCAGCACTTCCTTCAGGACAAAATCCTACGAGCAGTACTTC. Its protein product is CASTSFRTKSYEQYF.

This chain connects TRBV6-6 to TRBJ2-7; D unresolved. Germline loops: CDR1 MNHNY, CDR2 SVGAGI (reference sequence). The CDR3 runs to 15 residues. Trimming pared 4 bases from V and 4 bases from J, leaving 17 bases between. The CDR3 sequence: CASSSGNRVIYEQYF. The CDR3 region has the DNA TGTGCCAGCAGTTCCGGCAATCGGGTAATATACGAGCAGTACTTC.

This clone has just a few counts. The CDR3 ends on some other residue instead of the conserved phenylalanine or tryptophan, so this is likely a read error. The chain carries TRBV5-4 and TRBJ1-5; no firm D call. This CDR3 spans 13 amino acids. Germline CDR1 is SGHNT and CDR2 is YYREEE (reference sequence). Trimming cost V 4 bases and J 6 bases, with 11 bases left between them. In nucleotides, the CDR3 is TGTGCCAGCAGCCCGGACGGGAGTCAGCCCCAGCATGTT. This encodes CASSPDGSQPQHV.

The CDR3 sequence is CASSPKGQSYGYTF. CDR3 sequence (DNA): TGTGCCAGCAGCCCAAAGGGACAGAGCTATGGCTACACCTTC. The rearrangement joins TRBV7-3 to TRBJ1-2; 7 nucleotides align to TRBD1. The germline V gene has CDR1 SGHTA and CDR2 FQGTGA. The CDR3 contains 14 residues. J lost 4 bases, V lost 5 bases, and 7 bases had no gene match. Drawing the rest from reference TRBV7-3 and TRBJ1-2, the complete variable domain is GAGVSQTPSNKVTEKGKYVELRCDPISGHTALYWYRQSLGQGPEFLIYFQGTGAADDSGLPNDRFFAVRPEGSVSTLKIQRTERGDSAVYLCASSPKGQSYGYTFGSGTRLTVV.